The 30 T cell receptor beta chains below were found in one sample sequenced in a study of blood T cell repertoires in COVID-19. Only in-frame clones appear in the TCRdb table, and some are missing; sequencing was by immunoSEQ multiplex PCR. The data contain fewer than 400,000 clones, 90% to 95% of them singletons. Sequencing input: PBMCs or T cells enriched from blood (not recorded which). Receptor source: a woman aged 30 to 39 who had been exposed to COVID-19.

The table lists this clone with a count of one. The chain uses TRBV3-1 (or the pseudogene TRBV3-2) and TRBJ1-6; no reliable D call. Germline CDR1 LGHDT, CDR2 YNNKEL (reference sequence). Deletions cut 0 bases from V and 10 bases from J, with 25 bases between. The CDR3 totals 19 residues. The CDR3 DNA reads TGTGCCAGCAGCCAAGAATCGGGCGTCGCAGCGGTCGGGAGGTCACCCCTCCACTTT. Translating gives CASSQESGVAAVGRSPLHF.

The genes are TRBV15 and TRBJ2-7; 7 bases align to TRBD2. The junction had 8 bases not matched to a gene; V was cut back by 4 bases and J by 2 bases. This CDR3 is 15 amino acids long. Germline V lookup: CDR1 LNHNV, CDR2 YYDKDF (reference sequence). DNA for the CDR3: TGTGCCACCAGCATTGGTCTAGCGGCCGCCTACGAGCAGTACTTC. Protein: CATSIGLAAAYEQYF.

The chain carries TRBV9 and TRBJ1-1, with TRBD1 identical over 8 bases. The CDR3 has 14 amino acids. Germline V CDR1 and CDR2: SGDLS, YYNGEE. With 3 bases clipped from V and 0 bases from J, the junction kept 1 base outside the gene matches. CDR3 DNA sequence: TGTGCCAGCAGCGCGGGACAGGTGAACACTGAAGCTTTCTTT. This translates into CASSAGQVNTEAFF.

The chain uses TRBV13 and TRBJ1-1; maybe TRBD1 (5 bases). Trimming left V 6 bases short and J 1 base short, with 9 bases between. Germline-derived CDR1 and CDR2 are PRHDT and FYEKMQ (reference sequence). CDR3 size: 13 residues. This chain's CDR3 is CASRPDRNTEAFF. In nucleotides, the CDR3 is TGTGCCAGCAGGCCAGACAGGAACACTGAAGCTTTCTTT.

This chain links TRBV2 with TRBJ2-6; the D gene is possibly TRBD1 (5 bases). Trimming shortened V by 7 bases and J by 4 bases, and 14 bases separated the two germline ends. The CDR3 length is 15 residues. Germline V CDR1 and CDR2: SNHLY, FYNNEI. The CDR3 loop is CASTQGGYGANVLTF. In DNA form, the CDR3 reads TGTGCCAGCACCCAGGGCGGTTACGGGGCCAACGTCCTGACTTTC.

This clone was counted once. The rearrangement joins TRBV27 to TRBJ1-2; 8 nucleotides match TRBD1. The V segment lost 10 bases and the J segment 7 bases; nucleotides outside the gene matches: 20. This CDR3 is 16 amino acids long. Germline V gene lookup returns CDR1 MNHEY and CDR2 SMNVEV (reference sequence). The CDR3 sequence is CATSQGTGTILGGYTF. Written as DNA, the CDR3 is TGTGCCACATCACAGGGGACAGGAACTATCCTGGGTGGCTACACCTTC.

The V gene is TRBV11-1, the J gene TRBJ2-5; TRBD1 might be the D (5 bases). V shed 4 bases and J shed 1 base, with 10 bases lying between them. CDR1 is SGHAT and CDR2 is FQDESV in the germline V gene (reference sequence). This CDR3 is built from 14 residues. The CDR3 reads CASSSSQGQETQYF. DNA for the CDR3: TGTGCCAGCAGCTCATCTCAGGGCCAAGAGACCCAGTACTTC. Full variable domain (outside the CDR3, taken from reference TRBV11-1 and TRBJ2-5): EAEVAQSPRYKITEKSQAVAFWCDPISGHATLYWYRQILGQGPELLVQFQDESVVDDSQLPKDRFSAERLKGVDSTLKIQPAELGDSAMYLCASSSSQGQETQYFGPGTRLLVL.

Written as DNA, the CDR3 is TGTGCCAGCAGCTTAAAAGGGTCTAGCGGGGGGATATCCTCCTACGAGCAGTACTTC. Translating gives CASSLKGSSGGISSYEQYF. The chain couples TRBV7-9 to TRBJ2-7; 11 bases are a match to TRBD2. Unmatched junction bases numbered 12, after V lost 2 bases and J lost 0 bases. The germline V gene has CDR1 SEHNR and CDR2 FQNEAQ (reference sequence). The CDR3 is 19 residues long.

Written as DNA, the CDR3 is TGTGCCAGCAGCGTAGACAGGGGAAGGGCTGAAGCTTTCTTT. Amino acids: CASSVDRGRAEAFF. The rearrangement links TRBV7-2 to TRBJ1-1; 8 bases fit TRBD1. The CDR3 length is 14 residues. In germline, CDR1 is SGHTA, CDR2 FQGNSA. V was pared by 5 bases and J by 6 bases, with 8 bases of the junction left unmatched.

This sequence joins TRBV7-2 and TRBJ1-1, with a weak D call TRBD1 (6 bases). The CDR3 has 14 amino acids. Trimming took off 2 bases at V and 5 bases at J, with 12 bases between the two ends. CDR1 and CDR2 from the germline V gene are SGHTA and FQGNSA. As DNA, the CDR3 is TGTGCCAGCAGCTTAATGACAGGACGAACTGAAGCTTTCTTT. It codes for CASSLMTGRTEAFF.

This clone was observed a single time. The CDR3 protein is CASSYGPDSPLYLTYEQYF. Here the CDR3 DNA reads TGTGCCAGCAGTTACGGTCCGGACAGCCCACTATACCTCACCTACGAGCAGTACTTC. This chain connects TRBV6-2 or TRBV6-3 to TRBJ2-7; tentatively, D is TRBD1 (6 bases). Trimming cost V 2 bases and J 2 bases, with 25 bases left between them. The V gene's germline CDR1 is MNHEY and CDR2 SVGEGT. The CDR3 contains 19 residues.

J is TRBJ2-7 and V is TRBV6-2 or TRBV6-3, with 7 positions matching TRBD1. V trimming: 5 bases; J trimming: 2 bases; junction bases outside the gene matches: 9. Germline-derived CDR1 and CDR2 are MNHEY and SVGEGT. The CDR3 contains 15 residues. CDR3: CASSKGGDSAYEQYF. The DNA for the CDR3 is TGTGCCAGCAGTAAGGGTGGGGACAGTGCCTACGAGCAGTACTTC.

This chain uses TRBV29-1 with TRBJ2-3; 9 bases align to TRBD2. With V trimmed by 5 bases and J by 0 bases, 6 bases remained unmatched. Germline V gene lookup returns CDR1 SQVTM and CDR2 ANQGSEA. The CDR3 is made up of 15 amino acids. This chain's CDR3 is CSVRGLASSTDTQYF. The DNA for the CDR3 is TGCAGCGTTCGCGGACTAGCGTCAAGCACAGATACGCAGTATTTT.

CDR3 sequence (DNA): TGTGCCAGCAGCGTTGACGGGGGGGAGCCAAAGACCCAGTACTTC. Protein product: CASSVDGGEPKTQYF. The chain is built from TRBV9 and TRBJ2-5; 8 nucleotides match TRBD2. The length of the CDR3 is 15 residues. The germline gives CDR1 SGDLS, CDR2 YYNGEE. With V trimmed by 2 bases and J by 6 bases, 9 bases remained unmatched.

This sequence joins TRBV10-3 and TRBJ1-4, with D unresolved. The CDR3 sequence is 13 residues long. From germline, CDR1 is ENHRY and CDR2 SYGVKD. The V gene lost 10 bases and the J gene lost 1 base, with 10 bases spanning the gap. CDR3 residues: CATGGRTNEKLFF. Here the CDR3 DNA reads TGTGCCACCGGCGGGAGAACTAATGAAAAACTGTTTTTT.

The chain combines TRBV7-9 with TRBJ1-1; possible D gene TRBD1, 5 bases. The CDR3 is 14 residues long. From germline, CDR1 is SEHNR and CDR2 FQNEAQ (reference sequence). Trimming took off 5 bases at V and 3 bases at J, with 13 bases between the two ends. The CDR3 DNA is TGTGCCAGCAGCCAGTGGGGCGGGGACACTGAAGCTTTCTTT. Its translation: CASSQWGGDTEAFF.

The CDR3: CASSSHRVLDTEAFF. The DNA for the CDR3 is TGTGCCAGCAGCTCACACAGGGTTCTGGACACTGAAGCTTTCTTT. The chain recombines TRBV13 with TRBJ1-1, with D perhaps TRBD1 (6 bases). Trimming pared 4 bases from V and 3 bases from J, leaving 15 bases between. Germline-derived CDR1 and CDR2 are PRHDT and FYEKMQ (reference sequence). The CDR3 is 15 amino acids.

The V call is TRBV5-1, the J call TRBJ1-1, with D maybe TRBD1 (6 bases). Trimming took off 4 bases at V and 3 bases at J, with 13 bases between the two ends. The CDR3 is 14 residues long. The V gene's germline CDR1 is SGHRS and CDR2 YFSETQ. In DNA, the CDR3 is TGCGCCAGCAGCCCCCGCGGGGGCGACACTGAAGCTTTCTTT. Translated: CASSPRGGDTEAFF.

V usage is TRBV10-1 and J usage is TRBJ2-6; 7 bases line up with TRBD1. V was clipped by 4 bases and J by 0 bases; unmatched bases: 15. The CDR3 is 20 amino acids. The germline gives CDR1 WNHNN, CDR2 SYGVQD (reference sequence). The chain's CDR3 is CASSGRKGNRDSSGANVLTF. Written as DNA, the CDR3 is TGCGCCAGCAGTGGACGTAAAGGGAACAGGGACAGCTCTGGGGCCAACGTCCTGACTTTC.

The chain recombines TRBV3-1 (or the pseudogene TRBV3-2) with TRBJ2-2, with 13 bases aligning to TRBD2. Germline lookup yields CDR1 LGHDT and CDR2 YNNKEL (reference sequence). V lost 0 bases and J lost 6; bases outside the gene matches: 4. CDR3 length: 17 amino acids. The CDR3 DNA follows: TGTGCCAGCAGCCAAGAACGACTAGCGGGGGGTCCCGGGGAGCTGTTTTTT. It translates to CASSQERLAGGPGELFF.

The chain recombines TRBV18 with TRBJ2-1, with D possibly being TRBD2 (6 bases). Trimming pared 3 bases from V and 6 bases from J, leaving 18 bases between. This CDR3 spans 16 amino acids. CDR1 is KGHSH, CDR2 LQKENI, per germline. CDR3 coding DNA: TGTGCCAGCTCACCGCTCGGGAGTGGTTGGGGCAATGAGCAGTTCTTC. Translated: CASSPLGSGWGNEQFF.

The chain uses TRBV5-4 and TRBJ1-2, with TRBD1 as a possible D gene (5 bases). The V gene lost 0 bases and the J gene lost 2 bases, with 14 bases spanning the gap. The CDR3 runs 16 residues. Germline V gives CDR1 SGHNT, CDR2 YYREEE (reference sequence). CDR3 sequence: CASSLDRDRHNYGYTF. The CDR3 DNA follows: TGTGCCAGCAGCTTGGATCGTGACAGACACAACTATGGCTACACCTTC.

The chain carries TRBV6-5 and TRBJ1-1; possible D gene TRBD1, 5 bases. CDR1 MNHEY and CDR2 SVGAGI come from the germline V gene. The CDR3 consists of 15 residues. The V end was cut by 3 bases, the J end by 0 bases, with 11 bases between. DNA of the CDR3: TGTGCCAGCAGTTATGGGGGGGGGTTGAACACTGAAGCTTTCTTT. Translating gives CASSYGGGLNTEAFF.

This chain connects TRBV7-3 to TRBJ2-2; 8 bases align to TRBD1. CDR1 and CDR2 from the germline V gene are SGHTA and FQGTGA. The CDR3 sequence is 14 residues long. J gave up 5 bases and V 5 bases, and 4 bases lay outside the gene matches. CDR3 sequence: CASSETGDTGELFF. CDR3 bases: TGTGCCAGCAGCGAGACAGGGGATACCGGGGAGCTGTTTTTT.

This chain joins TRBV5-1 and TRBJ2-7, with 10 bases lining up with TRBD2. CDR1 SGHRS and CDR2 YFSETQ come from the germline V gene. The CDR3 length is 15 residues. The trim removed 2 bases at V and 0 bases at J, leaving 2 bases unmatched. CDR3 in amino acids: CASSFGLADSYEQYF. The CDR3 DNA reads TGCGCCAGCAGCTTTGGACTAGCGGACTCCTACGAGCAGTACTTC.

V gene TRBV4-1 combines with J gene TRBJ2-7; possibly TRBD2 for D (7 bases). Trimming took 0 bases from V and 0 from J, leaving 21 bases between them. This CDR3 is 19 amino acids long. Germline-derived CDR1 and CDR2 are MGHRA and YSYEKL. The CDR3 here is CASSQDSGRGALSSYEQYF. The CDR3 DNA is TGCGCCAGCAGCCAAGATTCGGGACGGGGGGCCCTTTCCTCCTACGAGCAGTACTTC.

V usage is TRBV19 and J usage is TRBJ1-5, with 9 bases lining up with TRBD1. This CDR3 contains 15 residues. Germline lookup yields CDR1 LNHDA and CDR2 SQIVND (reference sequence). J gave up 4 bases and V 7 bases, and 8 bases lay outside the gene matches. DNA for the CDR3: TGTGCCAGTAAGGAGGACAGGGGACGAAATCAGCCCCAGCATTTT. Residues: CASKEDRGRNQPQHF. The whole variable domain, remainder taken from reference TRBV19 and TRBJ1-5, is DGGITQSPKYLFRKEGQNVTLSCEQNLNHDAMYWYRQDPGQGLRLIYYSQIVNDFQKGDIAEGYSVSREKKESFPLTVTSAQKNPTAFYLCASKEDRGRNQPQHFGDGTRLSIL.

V gene TRBV28 combines with J gene TRBJ1-2; 12 bases map to TRBD1. CDR1 MDHEN and CDR2 SYDVKM come from the germline V gene. The CDR3 has 16 amino acids. V was clipped by 4 bases and J by 4 bases; unmatched bases: 7. The CDR3 sequence: CASSSPGTGGRYGYTF. In DNA form, the CDR3 reads TGTGCCAGCAGTTCCCCCGGGACAGGGGGCCGCTATGGCTACACCTTC.

The chain links TRBV9 to TRBJ1-6, with D possibly being TRBD1 (5 bases). The germline V gene has CDR1 SGDLS and CDR2 YYNGEE. V was trimmed by 5 bases and J by 8 bases, leaving 14 bases between them. The length of the CDR3 is 14 residues. The CDR3 loop is CASSLAGSDSPLHF. In DNA form, the CDR3 reads TGTGCCAGCAGTCTTGCAGGGTCGGATTCACCCCTCCACTTT.

The chain has TRBV19 and TRBJ1-4; 8 bases line up with TRBD1. This CDR3 comprises 14 residues. After removal of 3 bases from V and 5 bases from J, the junction contained 2 bases not matched to a gene. Germline CDR1 and CDR2: LNHDA and SQIVND (reference sequence). CDR3 sequence reads: CASSITGGNEKLFF. The CDR3 DNA reads as TGTGCCAGTAGTATCACAGGGGGAAATGAAAAACTGTTTTTT.